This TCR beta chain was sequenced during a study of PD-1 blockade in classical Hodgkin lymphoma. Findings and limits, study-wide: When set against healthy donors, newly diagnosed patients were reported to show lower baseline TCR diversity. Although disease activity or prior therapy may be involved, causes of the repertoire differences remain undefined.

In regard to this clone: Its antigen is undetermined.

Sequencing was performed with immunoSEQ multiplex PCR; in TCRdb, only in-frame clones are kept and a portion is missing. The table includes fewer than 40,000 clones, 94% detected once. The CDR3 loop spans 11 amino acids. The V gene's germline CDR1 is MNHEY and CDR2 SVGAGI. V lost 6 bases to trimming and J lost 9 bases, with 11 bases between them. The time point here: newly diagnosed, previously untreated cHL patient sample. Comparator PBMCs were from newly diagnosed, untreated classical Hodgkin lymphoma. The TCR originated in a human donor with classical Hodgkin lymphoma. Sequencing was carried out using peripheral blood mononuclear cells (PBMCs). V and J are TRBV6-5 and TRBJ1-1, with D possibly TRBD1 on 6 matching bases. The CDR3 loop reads CASSHGQQAFF. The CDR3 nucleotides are TGTGCCAGCAGCCACGGACAGCAAGCTTTCTTT.